The present entry profiles one T cell receptor (beta chain) with its context. TCRdb's table, derived via immunoSEQ multiplex PCR, lists solely in-frame clones and lacks some. This table holds 52,000 or so clones, over 90% found once. The data are from a study of OX40 agonist ivuxolimab in advanced cancers. The CDR3 spans 14 residues. CDR1 is MNHEY, CDR2 SVGAGI, per germline. V lost 3 bases and J 1 base, leaving 9 bases between the germline ends. At baseline, cycle 4 day 1, and cycle 7 day 1, blood was sampled. J is TRBJ1-1 and V is TRBV6-5; D is uncertain. Sequenced material: CD4+ or CD8+ T cells sorted from blood, taken in a trial of the OX40 agonist ivuxolimab. This sequence was found in an adult with an advanced solid tumor such as melanoma, head and neck, liver or kidney cancer. For the CDR3, the DNA is TGTGCCAGCAGTTATACACATTCGAACACTGAAGCTTTCTTT. Translated: CASSYTHSNTEAFF.